The 5 T cell receptor beta chains below come from one sample, sequenced in a study of blood T cell repertoires in COVID-19. Method: immunoSEQ multiplex PCR; TCRdb's copy keeps in-frame clones and lacks some. Of around 190,000 clones in the sample, 80% to 90% are singletons; the top ten hold roughly 20%. Sequenced sample: peripheral blood. Receptor source: a man in his 70s with active or convalescent COVID-19.

V usage is TRBV6-2 or TRBV6-3 and J usage is TRBJ1-4; D gene unclear. CDR1 is MNHEY, CDR2 SVGEGT, per germline. The length of the CDR3 is 16 residues. With 4 bases removed from V and 4 bases from J, the gap between germline ends came to 16 bases. CDR3 sequence (DNA): TGTGCCAGCAGTTCCCGGACTGCTTCGGGTAATGAAAAACTGTTTTTT. Protein product: CASSSRTASGNEKLFF.

The chain employs TRBV6-5 and TRBJ1-1; D is uncertain. Trimming took 6 bases from V and 1 from J, leaving 12 bases between them. Germline V gene sequence: CDR1 MNHEY, CDR2 SVGAGI. The CDR3 has 14 amino acids. This chain's CDR3 is CASRLDSRNTEAFF. CDR3 DNA sequence: TGTGCCAGCAGGTTGGACTCCCGGAACACTGAAGCTTTCTTT.

This sequence joins TRBV10-2 and TRBJ2-7; no definite D call. The CDR3 totals 13 residues. Trimming removed 6 bases from V and 5 bases from J, with 14 bases in between. Germline V gene data show CDR1 as WSHSY and CDR2 as SAAADI. The CDR3 nucleotides are TGCGCCAGCAGGGGCCCGGCAACCCACGAGCAGTACTTC. Protein: CASRGPATHEQYF.

Details on this clone: Other DNA sequences in the same sample also yield this CDR3. The rearrangement joins TRBV2 to TRBJ1-5, with 10 positions matching TRBD1. With 5 bases clipped from V and 7 bases from J, the junction kept 5 bases outside the gene matches. Germline values: CDR1 SNHLY, CDR2 FYNNEI. The CDR3 length is 14 residues. The CDR3 here is CASSSGTGVQPQHF. The DNA for the CDR3 is TGTGCCAGCAGTTCCGGGACAGGGGTACAGCCCCAGCATTTT.

The rearrangement joins TRBV13 to TRBJ2-1; a possible D gene is TRBD1 (6 bases). This CDR3 is 15 amino acids long. Looked up from germline, CDR1 is PRHDT and CDR2 is FYEKMQ (reference sequence). The V end was cut by 5 bases, the J end by 8 bases, with 19 bases between. In nucleotides, the CDR3 is TGTGCCAGCAGCCGAGACGCCCCACAGGGCTATGAGCAGTTCTTC. Translation: CASSRDAPQGYEQFF.